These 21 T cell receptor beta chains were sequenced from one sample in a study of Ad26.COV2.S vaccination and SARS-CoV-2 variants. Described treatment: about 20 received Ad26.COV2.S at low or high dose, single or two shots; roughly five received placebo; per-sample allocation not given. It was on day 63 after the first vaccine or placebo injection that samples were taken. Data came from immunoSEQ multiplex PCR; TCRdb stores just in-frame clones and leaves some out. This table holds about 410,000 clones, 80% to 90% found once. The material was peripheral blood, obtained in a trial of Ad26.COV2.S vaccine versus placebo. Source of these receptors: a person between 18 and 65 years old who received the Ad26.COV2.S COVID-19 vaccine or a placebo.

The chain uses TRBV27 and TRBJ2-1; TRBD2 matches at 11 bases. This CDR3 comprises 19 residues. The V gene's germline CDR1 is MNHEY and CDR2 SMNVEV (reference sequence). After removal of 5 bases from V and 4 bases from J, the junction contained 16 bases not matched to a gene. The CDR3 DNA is TGTGCCAGCAGTCCTGGGGCTAGCGGGGGGAACCTCCTTTACAATGAGCAGTTCTTC. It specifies CASSPGASGGNLLYNEQFF.

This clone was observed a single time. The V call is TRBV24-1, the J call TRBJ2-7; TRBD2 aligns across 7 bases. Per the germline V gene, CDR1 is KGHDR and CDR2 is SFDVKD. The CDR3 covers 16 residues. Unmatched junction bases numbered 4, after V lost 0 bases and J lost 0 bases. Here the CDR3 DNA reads TGTGCCACCAGTGATTTGTTGCGGGGGAGCTCCTACGAGCAGTACTTC. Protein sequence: CATSDLLRGSSYEQYF.

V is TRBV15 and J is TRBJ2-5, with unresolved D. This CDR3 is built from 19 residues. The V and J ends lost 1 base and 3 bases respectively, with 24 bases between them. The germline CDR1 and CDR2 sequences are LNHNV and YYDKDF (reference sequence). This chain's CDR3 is CATSRGGGIRRISEETQYF. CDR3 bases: TGTGCCACCAGCAGAGGTGGTGGAATACGAAGGATCTCCGAAGAGACCCAGTACTTC.

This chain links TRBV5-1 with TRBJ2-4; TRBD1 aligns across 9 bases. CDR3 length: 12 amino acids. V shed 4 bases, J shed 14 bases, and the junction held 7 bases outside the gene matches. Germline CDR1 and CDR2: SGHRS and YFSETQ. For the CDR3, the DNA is TGCGCCAGCAGCATGGACAGGGGAGTCAAGTACTTC. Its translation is CASSMDRGVKYF.

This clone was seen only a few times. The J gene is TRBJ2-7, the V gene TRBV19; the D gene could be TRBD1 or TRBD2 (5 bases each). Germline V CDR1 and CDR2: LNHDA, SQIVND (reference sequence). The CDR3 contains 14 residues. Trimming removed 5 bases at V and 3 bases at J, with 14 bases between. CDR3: CASSSGTDGYEQYF. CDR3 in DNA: TGTGCCAGTAGTTCCGGGACGGACGGCTACGAGCAGTACTTC.

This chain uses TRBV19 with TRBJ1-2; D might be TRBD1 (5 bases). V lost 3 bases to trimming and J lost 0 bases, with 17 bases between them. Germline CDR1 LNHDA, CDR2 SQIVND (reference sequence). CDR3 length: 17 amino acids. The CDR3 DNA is TGTGCCAGTAGTATTGGTTCGGGGGTAAGGGCTAACTATGGCTACACCTTC. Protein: CASSIGSGVRANYGYTF. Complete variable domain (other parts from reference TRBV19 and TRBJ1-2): DGGITQSPKYLFRKEGQNVTLSCEQNLNHDAMYWYRQDPGQGLRLIYYSQIVNDFQKGDIAEGYSVSREKKESFPLTVTSAQKNPTAFYLCASSIGSGVRANYGYTFGSGTRLTVV.

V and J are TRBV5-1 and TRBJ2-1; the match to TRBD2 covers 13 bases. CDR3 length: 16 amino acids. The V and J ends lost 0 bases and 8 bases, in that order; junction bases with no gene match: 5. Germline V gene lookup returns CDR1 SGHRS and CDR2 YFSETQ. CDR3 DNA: TGCGCCAGCAGCTTGGAACTAGCGGGGGGGCCGGATGAGCAGTTCTTC. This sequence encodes CASSLELAGGPDEQFF. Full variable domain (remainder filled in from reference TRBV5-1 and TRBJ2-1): KAGVTQTPRYLIKTRGQQVTLSCSPISGHRSVSWYQQTPGQGLQFLFEYFSETQRNKGNFPGRFSGRQFSNSRSEMNVSTLELGDSALYLCASSLELAGGPDEQFFGPGTRLTVL.

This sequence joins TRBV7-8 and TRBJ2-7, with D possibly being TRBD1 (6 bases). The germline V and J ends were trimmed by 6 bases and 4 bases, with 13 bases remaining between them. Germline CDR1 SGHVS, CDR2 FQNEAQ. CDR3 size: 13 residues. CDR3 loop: CASRPGQFYEQYF. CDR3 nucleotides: TGTGCCAGCAGACCCGGACAGTTTTACGAGCAGTACTTC.

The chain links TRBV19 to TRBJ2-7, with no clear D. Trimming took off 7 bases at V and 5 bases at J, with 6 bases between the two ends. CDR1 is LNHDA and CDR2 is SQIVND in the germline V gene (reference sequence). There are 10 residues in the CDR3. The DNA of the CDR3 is TGTGCCAGTAAGCAGGACGAGCAGTACTTC. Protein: CASKQDEQYF.

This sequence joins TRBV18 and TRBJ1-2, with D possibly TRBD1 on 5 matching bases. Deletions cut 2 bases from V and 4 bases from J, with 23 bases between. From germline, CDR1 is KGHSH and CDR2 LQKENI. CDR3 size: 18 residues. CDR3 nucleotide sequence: TGTGCCAGCTCACCAGCAGGCGTAGGGGAAACCAATCCCTATGGCTACACCTTC. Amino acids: CASSPAGVGETNPYGYTF.

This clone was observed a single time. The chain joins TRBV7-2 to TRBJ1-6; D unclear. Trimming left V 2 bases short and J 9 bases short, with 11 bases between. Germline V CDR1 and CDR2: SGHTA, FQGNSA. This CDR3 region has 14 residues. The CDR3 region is CASSLRASGSPLHF. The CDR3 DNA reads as TGTGCCAGCAGCTTACGTGCCTCGGGTTCACCCCTCCACTTT. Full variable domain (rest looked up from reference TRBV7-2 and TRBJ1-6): GAGVSQSPSNKVTEKGKDVELRCDPISGHTALYWYRQSLGQGLEFLIYFQGNSAPDKSGLPSDRFSAERTGGSVSTLTIQRTQQEDSAVYLCASSLRASGSPLHFGNGTRLTVT.

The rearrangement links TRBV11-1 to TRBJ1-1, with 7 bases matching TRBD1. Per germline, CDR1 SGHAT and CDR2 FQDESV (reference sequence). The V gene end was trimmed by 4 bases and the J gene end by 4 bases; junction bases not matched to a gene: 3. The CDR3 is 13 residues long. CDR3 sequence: CASSSDRATEAFF. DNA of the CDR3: TGTGCCAGCAGCTCCGACAGGGCCACTGAAGCTTTCTTT.

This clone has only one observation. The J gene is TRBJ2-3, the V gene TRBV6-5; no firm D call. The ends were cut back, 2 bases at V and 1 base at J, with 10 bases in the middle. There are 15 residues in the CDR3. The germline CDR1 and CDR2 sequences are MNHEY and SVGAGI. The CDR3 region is CASSYGPGGTDTQYF. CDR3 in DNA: TGTGCCAGCAGTTACGGGCCAGGAGGCACAGATACGCAGTATTTT.

CDR3 sequence (DNA): TGTGCCAGCAGTTTATTCGGGGTTGGGTCCTACGAGCAGTACTTC. Its translation is CASSLFGVGSYEQYF. This chain uses TRBV28 with TRBJ2-7, with D possibly matching TRBD2 (5 bases). Germline lookup yields CDR1 MDHEN and CDR2 SYDVKM. The V and J ends lost 1 base and 1 base respectively, with 11 bases between them. This CDR3 is built from 15 residues. The whole variable domain, filled in from reference TRBV28 and TRBJ2-7, reads DVKVTQSSRYLVKRTGEKVFLECVQDMDHENMFWYRQDPGLGLRLIYFSYDVKMKEKGDIPEGYSVSREKKERFSLILESASTNQTSMYLCASSLFGVGSYEQYFGPGTRLTVT.

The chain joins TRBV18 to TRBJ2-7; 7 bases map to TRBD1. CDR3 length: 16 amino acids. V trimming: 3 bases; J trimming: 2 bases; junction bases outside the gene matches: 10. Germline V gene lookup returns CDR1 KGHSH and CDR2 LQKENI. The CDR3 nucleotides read TGTGCCAGCTCACCCAACCTTAGGGACAGCACCTACGAGCAGTACTTC. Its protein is CASSPNLRDSTYEQYF.

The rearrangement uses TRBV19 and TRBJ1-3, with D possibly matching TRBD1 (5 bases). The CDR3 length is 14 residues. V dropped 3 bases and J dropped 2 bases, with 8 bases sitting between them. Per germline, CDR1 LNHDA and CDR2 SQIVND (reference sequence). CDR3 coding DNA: TGTGCCAGTAGTATCCGACAGCCTGGAAACACCATATATTTT. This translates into CASSIRQPGNTIYF.

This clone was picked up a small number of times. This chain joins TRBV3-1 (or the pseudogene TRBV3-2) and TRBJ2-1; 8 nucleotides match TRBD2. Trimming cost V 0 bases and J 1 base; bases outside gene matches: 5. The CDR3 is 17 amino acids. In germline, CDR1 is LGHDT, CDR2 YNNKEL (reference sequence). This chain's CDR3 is CASSQESGTSSYNEQFF. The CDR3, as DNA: TGTGCCAGCAGCCAAGAGAGTGGGACTAGTTCCTACAATGAGCAGTTCTTC.

The DNA for the CDR3 is TGTGCCAGCAGCTTGGGACAGACAGCCCTGACTAATGAAAAACTGTTTTTT. This sequence encodes CASSLGQTALTNEKLFF. This chain joins TRBV5-6 and TRBJ1-4, with D perhaps TRBD1 (5 bases). V dropped 0 bases and J dropped 2 bases, with 14 bases sitting between them. This CDR3 region has 17 residues. Germline CDR1 and CDR2: SGHDT and YYEEEE.

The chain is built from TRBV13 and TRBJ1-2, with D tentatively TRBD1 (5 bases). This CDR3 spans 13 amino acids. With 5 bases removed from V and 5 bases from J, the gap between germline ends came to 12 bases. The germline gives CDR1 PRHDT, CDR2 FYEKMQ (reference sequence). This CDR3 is CASSHDSDYGYTF. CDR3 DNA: TGTGCCAGCAGCCACGACAGTGATTATGGCTACACCTTC.

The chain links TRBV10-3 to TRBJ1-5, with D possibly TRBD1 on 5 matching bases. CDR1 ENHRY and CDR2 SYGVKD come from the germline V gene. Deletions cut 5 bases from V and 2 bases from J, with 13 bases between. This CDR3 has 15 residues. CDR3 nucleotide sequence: TGTGCCATCAGTAACTCAGGGTATGGCAATCAGCCCCAGCATTTT. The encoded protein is CAISNSGYGNQPQHF.

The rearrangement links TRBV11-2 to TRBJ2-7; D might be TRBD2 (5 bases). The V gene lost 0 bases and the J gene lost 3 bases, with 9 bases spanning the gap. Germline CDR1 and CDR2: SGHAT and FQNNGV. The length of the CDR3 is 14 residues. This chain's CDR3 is CASSLDGSYYEQYF. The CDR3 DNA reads TGTGCCAGCAGCTTAGATGGGAGTTACTACGAGCAGTACTTC.